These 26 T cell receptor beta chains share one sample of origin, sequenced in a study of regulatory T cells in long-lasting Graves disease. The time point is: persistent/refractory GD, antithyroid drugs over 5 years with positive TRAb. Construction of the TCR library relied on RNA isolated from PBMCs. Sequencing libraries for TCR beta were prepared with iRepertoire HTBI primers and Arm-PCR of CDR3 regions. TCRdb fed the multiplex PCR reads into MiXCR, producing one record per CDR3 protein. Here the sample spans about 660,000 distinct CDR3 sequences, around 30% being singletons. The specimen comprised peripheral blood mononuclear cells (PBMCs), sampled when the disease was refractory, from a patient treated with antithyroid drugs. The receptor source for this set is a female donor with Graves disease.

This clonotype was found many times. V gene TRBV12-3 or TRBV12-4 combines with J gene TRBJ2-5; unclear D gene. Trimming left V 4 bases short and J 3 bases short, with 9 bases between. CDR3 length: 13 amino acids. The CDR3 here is CASSSSSEETQYF. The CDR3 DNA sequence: TGTGCCAGCAGTTCCTCCTCCGAAGAGACCCAGTACTTC.

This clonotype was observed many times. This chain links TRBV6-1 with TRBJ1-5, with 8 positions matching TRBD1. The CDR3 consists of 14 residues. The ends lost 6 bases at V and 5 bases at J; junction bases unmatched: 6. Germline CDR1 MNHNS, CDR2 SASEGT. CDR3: CASRRQGAYQPQHF. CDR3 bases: TGTGCCAGCAGGAGGCAGGGGGCCTATCAGCCCCAGCATTTT.

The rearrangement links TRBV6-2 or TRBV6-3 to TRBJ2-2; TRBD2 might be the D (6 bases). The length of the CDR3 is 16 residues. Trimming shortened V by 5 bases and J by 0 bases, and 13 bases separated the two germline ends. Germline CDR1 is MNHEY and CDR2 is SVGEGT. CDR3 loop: CASSHSAGTNTGELFF. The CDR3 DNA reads TGTGCCAGCAGTCATTCAGCGGGTACGAACACCGGGGAGCTGTTTTTT.

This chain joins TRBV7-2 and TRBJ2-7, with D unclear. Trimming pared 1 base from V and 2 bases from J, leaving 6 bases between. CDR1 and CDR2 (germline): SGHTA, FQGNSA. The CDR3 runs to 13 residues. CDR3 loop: CASSLDLAYEQYF. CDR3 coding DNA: TGTGCCAGCAGCTTAGATCTCGCCTACGAGCAGTACTTC.

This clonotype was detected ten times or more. The CDR3 sequence: CASRGVRDSNYGYTF. CDR3 bases: TGTGCCAGCAGGGGCGTCCGGGACAGTAACTATGGCTACACCTTC. The chain recombines TRBV2 with TRBJ1-2; 7 nucleotides match TRBD1. From germline, CDR1 is SNHLY and CDR2 FYNNEI. J lost 1 base, V lost 6 bases, and 8 bases had no gene match. This CDR3 comprises 15 residues.

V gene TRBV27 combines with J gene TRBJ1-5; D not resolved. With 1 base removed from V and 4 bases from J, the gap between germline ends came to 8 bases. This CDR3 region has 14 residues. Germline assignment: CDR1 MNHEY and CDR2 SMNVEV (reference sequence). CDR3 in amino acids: CASSLLGENQPQHF. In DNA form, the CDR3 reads TGTGCCAGCAGTTTATTGGGAGAAAATCAGCCCCAGCATTTT.

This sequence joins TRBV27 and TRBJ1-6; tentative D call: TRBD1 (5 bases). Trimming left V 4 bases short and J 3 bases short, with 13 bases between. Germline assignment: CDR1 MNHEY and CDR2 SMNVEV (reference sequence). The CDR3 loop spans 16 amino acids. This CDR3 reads CASSSPRQSYNSPLHF. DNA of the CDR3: TGTGCCAGCAGTTCCCCTAGACAGAGCTATAATTCACCCCTCCACTTT.

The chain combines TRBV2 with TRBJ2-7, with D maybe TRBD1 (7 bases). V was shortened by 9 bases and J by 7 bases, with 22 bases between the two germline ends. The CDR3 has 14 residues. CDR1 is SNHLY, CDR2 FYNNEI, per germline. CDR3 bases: TGTGCCAGTCATTCAGGGGGGACCATGCGGGAGCAGTACTTC. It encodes CASHSGGTMREQYF.

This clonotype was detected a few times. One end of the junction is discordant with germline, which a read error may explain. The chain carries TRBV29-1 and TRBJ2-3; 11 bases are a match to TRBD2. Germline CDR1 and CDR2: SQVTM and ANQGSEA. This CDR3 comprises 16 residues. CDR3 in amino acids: CSVEGTSGSFEDTQYF. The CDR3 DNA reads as TGCAGCGTCGAAGGTACTAGCGGGAGTTTCGAAGATACGCAGTATTTT.

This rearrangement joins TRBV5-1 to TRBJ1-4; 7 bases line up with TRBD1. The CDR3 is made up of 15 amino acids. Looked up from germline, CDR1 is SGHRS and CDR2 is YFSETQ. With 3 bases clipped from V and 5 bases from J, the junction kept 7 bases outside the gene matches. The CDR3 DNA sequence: TGCGCCAGCAGCTCTCTGGGACAGCCGAATGAAAAACTGTTTTTT. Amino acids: CASSSLGQPNEKLFF. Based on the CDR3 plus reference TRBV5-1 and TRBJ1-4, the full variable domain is KAGVTQTPRYLIKTRGQQVTLSCSPISGHRSVSWYQQTPGQGLQFLFEYFSETQRNKGNFPGRFSGRQFSNSRSEMNVSTLELGDSALYLCASSSLGQPNEKLFFGSGTQLSVL.

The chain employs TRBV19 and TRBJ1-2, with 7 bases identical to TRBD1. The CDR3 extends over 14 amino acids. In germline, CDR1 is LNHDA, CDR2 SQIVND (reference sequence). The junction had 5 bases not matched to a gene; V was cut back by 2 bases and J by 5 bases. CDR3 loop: CASSISDREYGYTF. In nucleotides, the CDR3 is TGTGCCAGTAGTATATCCGACAGGGAATATGGCTACACCTTC.

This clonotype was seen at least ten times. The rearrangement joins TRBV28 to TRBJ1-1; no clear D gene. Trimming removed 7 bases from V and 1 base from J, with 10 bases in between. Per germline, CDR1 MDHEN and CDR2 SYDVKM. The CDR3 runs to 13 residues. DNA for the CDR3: TGTGCCAGCAACCTACCAGAGAACACTGAAGCTTTCTTT. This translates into CASNLPENTEAFF.

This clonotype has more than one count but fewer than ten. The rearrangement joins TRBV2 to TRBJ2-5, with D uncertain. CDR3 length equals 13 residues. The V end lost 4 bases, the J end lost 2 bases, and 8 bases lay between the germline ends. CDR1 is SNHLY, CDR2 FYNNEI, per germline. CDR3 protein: CASSGDFQETQYF. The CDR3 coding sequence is TGTGCCAGCAGTGGCGACTTTCAAGAGACCCAGTACTTC.

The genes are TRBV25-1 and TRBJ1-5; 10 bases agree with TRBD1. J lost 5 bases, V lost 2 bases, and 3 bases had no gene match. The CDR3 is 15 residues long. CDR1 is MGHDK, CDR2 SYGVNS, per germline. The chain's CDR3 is CASSEDGQGDQPQHF. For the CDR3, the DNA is TGTGCCAGCAGTGAAGACGGACAGGGGGATCAGCCCCAGCATTTT. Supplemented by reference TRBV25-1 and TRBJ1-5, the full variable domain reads EADIYQTPRYLVIGTGKKITLECSQTMGHDKMYWYQQDPGMELHLIHYSYGVNSTEKGDLSSESTVSRIRTEHFPLTLESARPSHTSQYLCASSEDGQGDQPQHFGDGTRLSIL.

This chain's CDR3 is CASRAAGGDYGYTF. The CDR3 DNA sequence: TGCGCCAGCCGGGCGGCAGGGGGTGACTATGGCTACACCTTC. The chain combines TRBV5-1 with TRBJ1-2; 7 positions agree with TRBD1. Germline CDR1 and CDR2: SGHRS and YFSETQ. The CDR3 spans 14 residues. V lost 7 bases, J lost 3 bases, and 9 bases stayed unmatched.

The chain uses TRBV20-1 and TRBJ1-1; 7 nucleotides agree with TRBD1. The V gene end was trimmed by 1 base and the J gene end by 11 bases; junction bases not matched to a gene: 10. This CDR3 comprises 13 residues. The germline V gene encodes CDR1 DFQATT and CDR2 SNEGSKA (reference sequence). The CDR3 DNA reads TGCAGTGCTAGAGTTAGGGGGCAGGGGCATGCTTTCTTT. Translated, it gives CSARVRGQGHAFF.

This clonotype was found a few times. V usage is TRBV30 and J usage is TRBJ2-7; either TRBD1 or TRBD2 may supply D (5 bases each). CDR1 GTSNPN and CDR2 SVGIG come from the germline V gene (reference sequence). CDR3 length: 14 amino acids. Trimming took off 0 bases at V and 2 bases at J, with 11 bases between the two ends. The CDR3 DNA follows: TGTGCCTGGAGTGTAGGGACCCTCACCTACGAGCAGTACTTC. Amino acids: CAWSVGTLTYEQYF.

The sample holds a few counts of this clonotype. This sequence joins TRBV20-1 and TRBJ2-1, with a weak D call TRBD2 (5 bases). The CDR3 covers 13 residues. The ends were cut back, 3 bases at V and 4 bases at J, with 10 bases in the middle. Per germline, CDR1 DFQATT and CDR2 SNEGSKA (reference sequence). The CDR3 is CSASQRRYNEQFF. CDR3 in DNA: TGCAGTGCTAGCCAGCGGAGGTACAATGAGCAGTTCTTC.

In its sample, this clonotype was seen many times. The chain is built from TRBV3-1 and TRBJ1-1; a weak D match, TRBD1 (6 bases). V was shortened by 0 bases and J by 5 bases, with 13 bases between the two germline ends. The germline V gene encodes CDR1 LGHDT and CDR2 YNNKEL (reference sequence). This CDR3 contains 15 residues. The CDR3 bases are TGTGCCAGCAGCCAAGAACAGGGACCTCCAACTGAAGCTTTCTTT. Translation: CASSQEQGPPTEAFF.

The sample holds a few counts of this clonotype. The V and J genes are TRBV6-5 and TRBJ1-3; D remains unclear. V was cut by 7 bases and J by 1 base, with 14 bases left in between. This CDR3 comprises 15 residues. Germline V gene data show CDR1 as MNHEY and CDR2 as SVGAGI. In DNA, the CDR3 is TGTGCCAGCACTTCCTCTGGTGTGTCTGGAAACACCATATATTTT. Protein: CASTSSGVSGNTIYF.

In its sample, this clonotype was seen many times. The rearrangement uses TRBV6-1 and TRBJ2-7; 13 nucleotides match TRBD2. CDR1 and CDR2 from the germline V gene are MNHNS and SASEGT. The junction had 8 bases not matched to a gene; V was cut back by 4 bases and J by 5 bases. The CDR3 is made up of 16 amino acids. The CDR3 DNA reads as TGTGCCAGCAGTGTCACCCCGGGACTAGCGGGAAACGAGCAGTACTTC. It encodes CASSVTPGLAGNEQYF.

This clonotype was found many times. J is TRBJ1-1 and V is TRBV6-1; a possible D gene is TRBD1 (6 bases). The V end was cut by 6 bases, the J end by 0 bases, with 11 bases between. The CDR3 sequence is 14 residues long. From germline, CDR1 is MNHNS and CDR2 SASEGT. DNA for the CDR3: TGTGCCAGCAGGCAGACAGGACTGAACACTGAAGCTTTCTTT. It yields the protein CASRQTGLNTEAFF.

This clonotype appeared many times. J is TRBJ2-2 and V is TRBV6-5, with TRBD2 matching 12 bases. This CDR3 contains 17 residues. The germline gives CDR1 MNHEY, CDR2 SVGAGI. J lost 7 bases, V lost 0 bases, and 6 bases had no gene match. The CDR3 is CASSYSRLAGDNGELFF. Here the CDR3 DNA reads TGTGCCAGCAGTTACTCACGACTAGCGGGAGATAACGGGGAGCTGTTTTTT.

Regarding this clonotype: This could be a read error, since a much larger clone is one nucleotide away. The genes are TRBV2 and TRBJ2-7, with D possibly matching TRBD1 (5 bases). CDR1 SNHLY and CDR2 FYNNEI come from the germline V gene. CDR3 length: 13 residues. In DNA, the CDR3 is TGTGCCAGCAGTGTTACGCAGGGCCACGAGCAGTCCTTC. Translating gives CASSVTQGHEQSF.

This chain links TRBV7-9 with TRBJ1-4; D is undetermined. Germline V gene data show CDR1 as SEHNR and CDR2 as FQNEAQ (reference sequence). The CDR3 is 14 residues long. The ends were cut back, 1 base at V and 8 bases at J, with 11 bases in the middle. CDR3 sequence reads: CASSLGPGNEKLFF. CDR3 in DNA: TGTGCCAGCAGCTTAGGTCCGGGCAACGAAAAACTGTTTTTT.

The CDR3 loop is CASRTGGATDTQYF. DNA for the CDR3: TGTGCCAGCAGGACAGGGGGCGCAACAGATACGCAGTATTTT. The V and J genes are TRBV28 and TRBJ2-3, with 10 positions matching TRBD1. The V gene end was trimmed by 6 bases and the J gene end by 3 bases; junction bases not matched to a gene: 3. CDR1 and CDR2 (germline): MDHEN, SYDVKM. There are 14 residues in the CDR3.